A single sample is the source of the 2 T cell receptor beta chains below, sequenced in a study of T cell clonality in common variable immunodeficiency. The data were produced by immunoSEQ multiplex PCR, yet TCRdb's version contains in-frame clones alone and is incomplete. The repertoire has 17,000 or so clones, none seen only once; the ten largest take about 14%. Their specific antigens are unknown. Study-level findings and limits: Reportedly, TCR beta sequences from common variable immunodeficiency showed fewer deletions and N-nucleotide insertions.

Sequencing was done on a sample of peripheral blood mononuclear cells. The receptors shown here come from a human donor with common variable immunodeficiency.

CDR3 sequence: CASRLPGQANEKLFF. The covered CDR3 bases are TGTGCCAGTAGACTACCGGGACAGGCGAATGAAAAA. The V call is TRBV19, the J call TRBJ1-4; 8 nucleotides align to TRBD1. The read ends 3 residues before the CDR3 terminus; that terminus is restored from the germline J gene. The CDR3 consists of 15 residues. V was clipped by 6 bases and J by 5 bases; unmatched bases: 8. Germline V CDR1 and CDR2: LNHDA, SQIVND (reference sequence).

This clone was seen more than once but under ten times. With the read ending 3 residues before the CDR3 end, the germline J gene is used to fill in that end. The V gene is TRBV6-1, the J gene TRBJ2-3; TRBD1 is a possible D gene (6 bases). The V end lost 2 bases, the J end lost 3 bases, and 15 bases lay between the germline ends. The CDR3 sequence is 16 residues long. Germline CDR1 and CDR2: MNHNS and SASEGT. CDR3 DNA, as far as it was read: TGTGCCAGCAGTGAAAGTACAGGGAAGGGGACAGATACG. This translates into CASSESTGKGTDT. From start to end, the CDR3 is CASSESTGKGTDTQYF.